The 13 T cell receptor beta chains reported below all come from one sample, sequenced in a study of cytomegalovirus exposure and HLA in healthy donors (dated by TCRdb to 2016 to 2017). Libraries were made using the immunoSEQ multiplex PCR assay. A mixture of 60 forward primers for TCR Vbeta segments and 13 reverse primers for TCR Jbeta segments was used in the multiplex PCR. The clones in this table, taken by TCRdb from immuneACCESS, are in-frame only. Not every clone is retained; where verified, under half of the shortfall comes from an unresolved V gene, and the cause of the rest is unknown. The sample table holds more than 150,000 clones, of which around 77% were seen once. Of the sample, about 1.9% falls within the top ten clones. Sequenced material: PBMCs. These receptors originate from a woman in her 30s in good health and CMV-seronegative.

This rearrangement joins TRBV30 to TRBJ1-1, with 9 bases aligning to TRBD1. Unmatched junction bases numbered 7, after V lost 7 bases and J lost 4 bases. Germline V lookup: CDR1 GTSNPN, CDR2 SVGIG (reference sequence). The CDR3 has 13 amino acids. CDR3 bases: TGTGCCTTCAAAGGACAGGGGCCCACTGAAGCTTTCTTT. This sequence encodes CAFKGQGPTEAFF.

Written as DNA, the CDR3 is TGCGCCAGCAGTCAGAGCGTCTCTGGAAACACCATATATTTT. Protein sequence: CASSQSVSGNTIYF. V and J are TRBV5-1 and TRBJ1-3, with D uncertain. The V end was cut by 5 bases, the J end by 0 bases, with 9 bases between. This CDR3 has 14 residues. Germline values: CDR1 SGHRS, CDR2 YFSETQ.

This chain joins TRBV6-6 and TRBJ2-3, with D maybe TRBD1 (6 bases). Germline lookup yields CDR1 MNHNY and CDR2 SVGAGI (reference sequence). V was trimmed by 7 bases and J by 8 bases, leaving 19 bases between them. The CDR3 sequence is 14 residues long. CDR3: CASTPTGTRGTQYF. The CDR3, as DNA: TGTGCCAGCACTCCTACAGGGACCCGGGGTACGCAGTATTTT.

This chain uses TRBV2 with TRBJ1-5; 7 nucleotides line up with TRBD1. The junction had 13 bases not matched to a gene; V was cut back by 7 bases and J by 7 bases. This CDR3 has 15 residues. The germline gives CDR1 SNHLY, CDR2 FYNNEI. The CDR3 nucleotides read TGTGCCAGCACCTGGACAGGCTCCAGAGGGCAGCCCCAGCATTTT. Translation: CASTWTGSRGQPQHF. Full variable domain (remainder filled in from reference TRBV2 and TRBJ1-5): EPEVTQTPSHQVTQMGQEVILRCVPISNHLYFYWYRQILGQKVEFLVSFYNNEISEKSEIFDDQFSVERPDGSNFTLKIRSTKLEDSAMYFCASTWTGSRGQPQHFGDGTRLSIL.

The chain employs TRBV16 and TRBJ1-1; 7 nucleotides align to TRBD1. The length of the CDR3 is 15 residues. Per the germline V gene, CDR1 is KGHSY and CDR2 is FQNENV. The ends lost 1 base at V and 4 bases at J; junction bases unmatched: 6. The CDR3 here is CASSQLGQAGTEAFF. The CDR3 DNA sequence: TGTGCCAGCAGCCAATTAGGACAGGCGGGCACTGAAGCTTTCTTT.

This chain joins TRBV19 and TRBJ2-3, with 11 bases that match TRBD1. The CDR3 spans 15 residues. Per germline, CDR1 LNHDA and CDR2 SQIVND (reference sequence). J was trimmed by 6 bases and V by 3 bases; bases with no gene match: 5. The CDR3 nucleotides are TGTGCCAGTAGTATCCAGGACAGGGGGCGCGATACGCAGTATTTT. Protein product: CASSIQDRGRDTQYF.

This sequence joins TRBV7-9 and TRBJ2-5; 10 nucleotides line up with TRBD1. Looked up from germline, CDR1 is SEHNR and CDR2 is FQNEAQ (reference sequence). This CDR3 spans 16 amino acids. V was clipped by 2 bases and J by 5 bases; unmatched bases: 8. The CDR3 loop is CASSLYPGTGDETQYF. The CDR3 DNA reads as TGTGCCAGCAGCTTATATCCCGGGACAGGGGACGAGACCCAGTACTTC.

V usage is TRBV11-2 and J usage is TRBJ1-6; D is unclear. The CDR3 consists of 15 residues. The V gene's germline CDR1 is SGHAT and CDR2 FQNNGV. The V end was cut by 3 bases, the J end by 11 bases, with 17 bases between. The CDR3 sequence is CASSFKTATQAPLHF. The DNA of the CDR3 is TGTGCCAGCAGCTTCAAGACCGCAACCCAGGCACCCCTCCACTTT.

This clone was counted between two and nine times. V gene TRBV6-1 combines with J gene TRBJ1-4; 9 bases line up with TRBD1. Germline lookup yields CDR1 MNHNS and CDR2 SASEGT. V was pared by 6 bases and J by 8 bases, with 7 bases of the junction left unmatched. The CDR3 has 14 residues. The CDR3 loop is CASRAGTGWEKLFF. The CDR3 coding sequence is TGTGCCAGCAGAGCCGGGACAGGGTGGGAAAAACTGTTTTTT.

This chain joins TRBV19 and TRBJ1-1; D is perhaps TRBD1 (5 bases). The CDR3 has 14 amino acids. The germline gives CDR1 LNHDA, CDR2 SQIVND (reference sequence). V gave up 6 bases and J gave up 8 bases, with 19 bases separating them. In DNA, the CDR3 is TGTGCCAGTAGCTCTTCCGACCAGAAGGGGGAAGCTTTCTTT. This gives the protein CASSSSDQKGEAFF.

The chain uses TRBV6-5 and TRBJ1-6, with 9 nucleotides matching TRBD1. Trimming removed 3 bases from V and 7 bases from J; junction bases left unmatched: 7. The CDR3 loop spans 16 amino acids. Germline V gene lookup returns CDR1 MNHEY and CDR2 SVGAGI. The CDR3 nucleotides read TGTGCCAGCAGTTATCCACGGGACAGGGTGAATTCACCCCTCCACTTT. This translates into CASSYPRDRVNSPLHF.

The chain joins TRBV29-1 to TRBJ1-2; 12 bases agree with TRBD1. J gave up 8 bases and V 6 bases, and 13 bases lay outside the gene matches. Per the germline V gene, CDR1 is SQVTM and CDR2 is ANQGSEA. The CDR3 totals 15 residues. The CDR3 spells CSVGTGGGLSYGYTF. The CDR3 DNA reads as TGCAGCGTAGGGACAGGGGGCGGTCTCTCCTACGGCTACACCTTC.

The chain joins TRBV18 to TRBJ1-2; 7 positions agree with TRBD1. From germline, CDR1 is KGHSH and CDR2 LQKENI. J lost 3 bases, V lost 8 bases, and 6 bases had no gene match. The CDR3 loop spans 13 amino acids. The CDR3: CASHKGTDYGYTF. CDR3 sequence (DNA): TGTGCCAGCCACAAAGGGACAGACTATGGCTACACCTTC.